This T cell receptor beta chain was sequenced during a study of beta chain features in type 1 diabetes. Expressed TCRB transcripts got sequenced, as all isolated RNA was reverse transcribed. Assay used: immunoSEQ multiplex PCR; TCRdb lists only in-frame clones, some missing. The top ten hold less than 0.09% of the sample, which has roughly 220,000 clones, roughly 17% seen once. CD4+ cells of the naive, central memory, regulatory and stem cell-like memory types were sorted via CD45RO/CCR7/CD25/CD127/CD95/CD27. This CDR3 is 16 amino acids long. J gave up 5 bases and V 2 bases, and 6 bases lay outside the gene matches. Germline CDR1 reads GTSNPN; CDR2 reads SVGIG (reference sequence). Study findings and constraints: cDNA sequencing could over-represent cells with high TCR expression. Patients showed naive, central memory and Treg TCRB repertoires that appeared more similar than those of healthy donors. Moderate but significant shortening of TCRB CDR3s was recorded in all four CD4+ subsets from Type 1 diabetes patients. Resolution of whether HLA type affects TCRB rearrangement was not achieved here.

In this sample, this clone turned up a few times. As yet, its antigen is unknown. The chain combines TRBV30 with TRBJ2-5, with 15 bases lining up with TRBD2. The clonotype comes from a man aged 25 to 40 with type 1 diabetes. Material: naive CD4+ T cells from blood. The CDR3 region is CAWSLGLAGGGETQYF. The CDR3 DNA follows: TGTGCCTGGAGTCTGGGACTAGCGGGAGGAGGTGAGACCCAGTACTTC.